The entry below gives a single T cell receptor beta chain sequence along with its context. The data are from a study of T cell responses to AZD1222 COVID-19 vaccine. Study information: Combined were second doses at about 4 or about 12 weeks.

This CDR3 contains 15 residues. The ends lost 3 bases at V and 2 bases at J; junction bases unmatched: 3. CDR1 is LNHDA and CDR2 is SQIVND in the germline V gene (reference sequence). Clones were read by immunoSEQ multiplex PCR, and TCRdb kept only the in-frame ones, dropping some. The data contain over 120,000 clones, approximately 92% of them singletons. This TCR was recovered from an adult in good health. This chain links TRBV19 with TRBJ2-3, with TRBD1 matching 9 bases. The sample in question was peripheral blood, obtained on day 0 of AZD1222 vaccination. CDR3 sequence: CASSITGGHTDTQYF. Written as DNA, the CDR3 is TGTGCCAGTAGTATTACAGGGGGCCACACAGATACGCAGTATTTT.